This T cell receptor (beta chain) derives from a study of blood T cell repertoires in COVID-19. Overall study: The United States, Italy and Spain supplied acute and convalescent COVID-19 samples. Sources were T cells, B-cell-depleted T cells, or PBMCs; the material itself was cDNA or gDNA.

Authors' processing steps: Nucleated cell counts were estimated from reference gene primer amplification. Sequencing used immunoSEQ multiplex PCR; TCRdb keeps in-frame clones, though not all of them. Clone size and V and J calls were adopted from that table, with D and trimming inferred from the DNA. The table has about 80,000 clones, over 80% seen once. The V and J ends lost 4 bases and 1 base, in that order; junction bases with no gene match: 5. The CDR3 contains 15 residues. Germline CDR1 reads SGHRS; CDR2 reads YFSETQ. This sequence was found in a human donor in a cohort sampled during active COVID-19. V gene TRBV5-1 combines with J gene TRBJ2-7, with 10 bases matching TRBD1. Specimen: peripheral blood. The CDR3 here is CASSRGDRGSYEQYF. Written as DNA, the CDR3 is TGCGCCAGCAGCCGAGGGGACAGGGGATCCTACGAGCAGTACTTC.